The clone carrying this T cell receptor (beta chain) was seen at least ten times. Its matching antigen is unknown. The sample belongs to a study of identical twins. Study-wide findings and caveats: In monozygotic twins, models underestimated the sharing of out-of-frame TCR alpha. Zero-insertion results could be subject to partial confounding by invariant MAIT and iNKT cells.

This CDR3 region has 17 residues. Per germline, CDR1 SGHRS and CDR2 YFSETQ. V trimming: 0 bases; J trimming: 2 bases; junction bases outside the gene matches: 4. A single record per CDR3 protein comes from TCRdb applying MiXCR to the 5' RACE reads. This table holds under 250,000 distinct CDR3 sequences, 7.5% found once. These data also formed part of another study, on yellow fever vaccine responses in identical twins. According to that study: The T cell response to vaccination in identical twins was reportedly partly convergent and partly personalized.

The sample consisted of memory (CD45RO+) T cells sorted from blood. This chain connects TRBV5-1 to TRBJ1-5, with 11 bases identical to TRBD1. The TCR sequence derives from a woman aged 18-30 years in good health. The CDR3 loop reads CASSLGDRGLGNQPQHF. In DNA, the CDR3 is TGCGCCAGCAGCTTGGGGGACAGGGGGTTAGGCAATCAGCCCCAGCATTTT.